The source of this T cell receptor beta chain is a study of cytomegalovirus exposure and HLA in healthy donors. Study results and limitations: Published work reported that the classifier diagnosed cytomegalovirus status with high specificity and sensitivity. Confirmation in vitro established that a few CMV-associated chains were specific for CMV antigens.

Produced via immunoSEQ multiplex PCR; TCRdb's table is partial and in-frame only. The sample includes about 350,000 clones, about nine tenths of them seen just once. Worth noting for this clone: As yet, its antigen is unknown.

The ends were cut back, 0 bases at V and 3 bases at J, with 19 bases in the middle. Germline lookup yields CDR1 SEHNR and CDR2 FQNEAQ (reference sequence). The CDR3 loop spans 18 amino acids. This chain uses TRBV7-9 with TRBJ2-3, with D hard to call. The sequence derives from a woman in her twenties or thirties in good health and CMV-seropositive. The sequenced material came from PBMCs. The CDR3 nucleotides read TGTGCCAGCAGCTTAGCGTCCCTGATCCTTGATTGGACAGATACGCAGTATTTT. This sequence encodes CASSLASLILDWTDTQYF.